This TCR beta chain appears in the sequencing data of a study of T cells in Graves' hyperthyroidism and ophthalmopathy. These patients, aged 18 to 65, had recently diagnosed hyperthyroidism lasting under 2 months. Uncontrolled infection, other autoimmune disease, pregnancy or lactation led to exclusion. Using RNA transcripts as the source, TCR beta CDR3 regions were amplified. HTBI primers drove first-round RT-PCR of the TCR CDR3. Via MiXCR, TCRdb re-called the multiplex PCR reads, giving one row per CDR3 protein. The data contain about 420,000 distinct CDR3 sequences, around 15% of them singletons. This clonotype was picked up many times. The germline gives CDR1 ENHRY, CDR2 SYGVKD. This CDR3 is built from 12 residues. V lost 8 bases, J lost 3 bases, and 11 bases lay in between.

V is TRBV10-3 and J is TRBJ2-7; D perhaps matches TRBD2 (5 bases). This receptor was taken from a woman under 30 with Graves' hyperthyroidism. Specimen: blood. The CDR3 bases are TGTGCCATCGGAGCGGAGAACTACGAGCAGTACTTC. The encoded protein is CAIGAENYEQYF.